Below, 10 T cell receptor beta chains from the same sample are listed, as sequenced in a study of blood T cell repertoires in COVID-19 (dated by TCRdb to the early 2020s). The library relied on the immunoSEQ multiplex PCR assay. TCRdb mirrors the immuneACCESS table, restricted to in-frame sequences. Some clones are absent from its copies; in checked studies, under half trace to an unresolved V gene, and the reason for the others is unknown. The sample records about 120,000 clones, approximately 90% of which are singletons. In total, the top ten clones hold more than 2% of the sample. The sequenced sample was peripheral blood. Receptor source: a woman aged 50 to 65 with acute or convalescent COVID-19.

The chain joins TRBV7-9 to TRBJ2-7, with 8 bases identical to TRBD1. Trimming took 1 base from V and 5 from J; bases not matched to a gene: 19. The germline V gene encodes CDR1 SEHNR and CDR2 FQNEAQ (reference sequence). The CDR3 sequence is 19 residues long. In DNA, the CDR3 is TGTGCCAGCAGCTTAGTTATAGCCCGGACAGGGCTATTATCTGACGAGCAGTACTTC. It translates to CASSLVIARTGLLSDEQYF.

This sequence joins TRBV7-9 and TRBJ1-2, with D possibly being TRBD1 (6 bases). The germline CDR1 and CDR2 sequences are SEHNR and FQNEAQ (reference sequence). The CDR3 sequence is 15 residues long. V shed 5 bases and J shed 8 bases, with 21 bases lying between them. CDR3 nucleotide sequence: TGTGCCAGCAGCCTATTAGGGCAAGGCGGGGGCGGCTACACCTTC. Translating gives CASSLLGQGGGGYTF. Based on the CDR3 plus reference TRBV7-9 and TRBJ1-2, the full variable domain is DTGVSQNPRHKITKRGQNVTFRCDPISEHNRLYWYRQTLGQGPEFLTYFQNEAQLEKSRLLSDRFSAERPKGSFSTLEIQRTEQGDSAMYLCASSLLGQGGGGYTFGSGTRLTVV.

The chain recombines TRBV4-1 with TRBJ2-1; TRBD2 matches at 7 bases. Trimming at V came to 3 bases and at J to 10 bases, leaving 3 bases not matched to a gene. Germline CDR1 and CDR2: MGHRA and YSYEKL. The CDR3 loop spans 12 amino acids. This CDR3 is CASSQAGVEQFF. CDR3 bases: TGCGCCAGCAGCCAGGCGGGAGTAGAGCAGTTCTTC.

The rearrangement uses TRBV19 and TRBJ1-1, with 9 bases lining up with TRBD1. The ends lost 3 bases at V and 1 base at J; junction bases unmatched: 6. The germline gives CDR1 LNHDA, CDR2 SQIVND (reference sequence). The CDR3 has 16 residues. The CDR3 here is CASSIWRQGENTEAFF. The CDR3 region has the DNA TGTGCCAGTAGTATTTGGAGACAGGGGGAGAACACTGAAGCTTTCTTT. Full variable domain (outside the CDR3, taken from reference TRBV19 and TRBJ1-1): DGGITQSPKYLFRKEGQNVTLSCEQNLNHDAMYWYRQDPGQGLRLIYYSQIVNDFQKGDIAEGYSVSREKKESFPLTVTSAQKNPTAFYLCASSIWRQGENTEAFFGQGTRLTVV.

The table lists this clone with a count of one. This chain uses TRBV3-1 (or the pseudogene TRBV3-2) with TRBJ1-1; D unclear. V was pared by 3 bases and J by 4 bases, with 12 bases between. The CDR3 totals 14 residues. Germline V gene sequence: CDR1 LGHDT, CDR2 YNNKEL (reference sequence). The CDR3 DNA reads as TGTGCCAGCAGCCACCGGCAGGTCGGCACTGAAGCTTTCTTT. Amino acids: CASSHRQVGTEAFF.

The rearrangement uses TRBV6-2 or TRBV6-3 and TRBJ2-4; tentative D call: TRBD2 (6 bases). CDR3 length equals 16 residues. V lost 5 bases, J lost 1 base, and 15 bases lay in between. Germline loops: CDR1 MNHEY, CDR2 SVGEGT. This chain's CDR3 is CASSPGLPEAKNIQYF. In nucleotides, the CDR3 is TGTGCCAGCAGTCCGGGACTCCCGGAGGCCAAAAACATTCAGTACTTC.

The chain is built from TRBV3-1 (or the pseudogene TRBV3-2) and TRBJ2-2, with TRBD2 matching over 7 bases. Germline values: CDR1 LGHDT, CDR2 YNNKEL (reference sequence). Trimming took 6 bases from V and 7 from J; bases not matched to a gene: 17. This CDR3 region has 17 residues. The chain's CDR3 is CASSRTGGGSGIGELFF. The CDR3 coding sequence is TGTGCCAGCAGTCGTACCGGCGGCGGGAGCGGGATCGGGGAGCTGTTTTTT.

The chain couples TRBV19 to TRBJ1-6; TRBD1 is a possible D gene (5 bases). Trimming removed 1 base at V and 10 bases at J, with 11 bases between. CDR3 length equals 14 residues. Germline CDR1 and CDR2: LNHDA and SQIVND (reference sequence). This chain's CDR3 is CASSIGRDWSPLHF. In DNA form, the CDR3 reads TGTGCCAGTAGTATAGGCAGGGATTGGTCACCCCTCCACTTT. The whole variable domain, filled in from reference TRBV19 and TRBJ1-6, reads DGGITQSPKYLFRKEGQNVTLSCEQNLNHDAMYWYRQDPGQGLRLIYYSQIVNDFQKGDIAEGYSVSREKKESFPLTVTSAQKNPTAFYLCASSIGRDWSPLHFGNGTRLTVT.

Only a few counts were recorded for this clone. V and J are TRBV3-1 (or the pseudogene TRBV3-2) and TRBJ1-1; D unclear. The CDR3 contains 11 residues. CDR1 LGHDT and CDR2 YNNKEL come from the germline V gene (reference sequence). Trimming removed 10 bases from V and 5 bases from J, with 11 bases in between. The CDR3 loop reads CATSGYTEAFF. The CDR3 nucleotides are TGTGCCACCTCCGGGTATACTGAAGCTTTCTTT.

The J gene is TRBJ1-1, the V gene TRBV15; the D is unclear. CDR1 and CDR2 from the germline V gene are LNHNV and YYDKDF (reference sequence). The CDR3 length is 14 residues. V was trimmed by 3 bases and J by 9 bases, leaving 17 bases between them. CDR3 DNA: TGTGCCACCAGCAGGGGTGGGAGTGACCCTAAAGCTTTCTTT. Its protein is CATSRGGSDPKAFF.